Below, 11 T cell receptor beta chains from the same sample are listed, as sequenced in a study of Graves' ophthalmopathy and Graves' hyperthyroidism. RNA transcripts were the template, and TCR beta CDR3 regions were amplified from them. The first round was an RT-PCR with HTBI primers, and the second round was a multiplex PCR. TCRdb processed the multiplex PCR reads anew with MiXCR; each CDR3 protein has one entry. The sample includes 1 million to 1.3 million distinct CDR3 sequences, less than 45% seen only once; the top ten take 8.5% to 14%. The sequencing input was peripheral blood or thyroid tissue (not recorded which). Every receptor here comes from an adult man with Graves' hyperthyroidism.

A word on this clonotype: Since a much larger clone is just one base distant, this may be a read error. The rearrangement joins TRBV29-1 to TRBJ2-6; D perhaps matches TRBD1 (6 bases). The CDR3 is 11 residues long. Per the germline V gene, CDR1 is SQVTM and CDR2 is ANQGSEA. The CDR3 here is CSVEGAHVLTF. In nucleotides, the CDR3 is TGCAGCGTTGAGGGGGCCCACGTCCTGACTTTC.

This clonotype was seen more than once but under ten times. The rearrangement uses TRBV6-1 and TRBJ2-7, with D possibly being TRBD1 or TRBD2 (5 bases each). The CDR3 sequence is 14 residues long. V was clipped by 5 bases and J by 6 bases, with 17 bases between them. The V gene's germline CDR1 is MNHNS and CDR2 SASEGT. CDR3 region: CASSYGNPGAEQYF. DNA for the CDR3: TGTGCCAGCAGTTACGGGAACCCCGGGGCCGAGCAGTACTTC.

V is TRBV11-2 and J is TRBJ2-7, with TRBD2 identical over 14 bases. Trimming removed 5 bases from V and 2 bases from J; junction bases left unmatched: 8. The CDR3 has 17 residues. Germline assignment: CDR1 SGHAT and CDR2 FQNNGV. CDR3 sequence reads: CASSPSGTSGRPYEQYF. DNA of the CDR3: TGTGCCAGCAGCCCGAGTGGGACTAGCGGGAGACCCTACGAGCAGTACTTC.

This chain uses TRBV9 with TRBJ1-1, with no clear D. Trimming pared 0 bases from V and 3 bases from J, leaving 12 bases between. The CDR3 has 15 amino acids. Looked up from germline, CDR1 is SGDLS and CDR2 is YYNGEE. CDR3 protein: CASSVGTVTDTEAFF. CDR3 in DNA: TGTGCCAGCAGCGTAGGGACCGTAACCGACACTGAAGCTTTCTTT.

There are many counts of this clonotype. V gene TRBV2 combines with J gene TRBJ1-2, with 9 bases fitting TRBD1. Trimming at V came to 6 bases and at J to 6 bases, leaving 11 bases not matched to a gene. The CDR3 has 15 residues. Germline values: CDR1 SNHLY, CDR2 FYNNEI. CDR3 protein: CASRLRTGDLNGYTF. In nucleotides, the CDR3 is TGTGCCAGCAGGCTCAGGACAGGGGACCTAAATGGCTACACCTTC. The entire variable domain, with the rest obtained from reference TRBV2 and TRBJ1-2, is as follows: EPEVTQTPSHQVTQMGQEVILRCVPISNHLYFYWYRQILGQKVEFLVSFYNNEISEKSEIFDDQFSVERPDGSNFTLKIRSTKLEDSAMYFCASRLRTGDLNGYTFGSGTRLTVV.

This chain links TRBV27 with TRBJ1-1; D gene unclear. V lost 1 base and J lost 4, with 13 bases in between. Germline values: CDR1 MNHEY, CDR2 SMNVEV (reference sequence). The CDR3 runs to 15 residues. The chain's CDR3 is CASSLYTAIGTEAFF. The DNA for the CDR3 is TGTGCCAGCAGTTTATATACAGCCATTGGCACTGAAGCTTTCTTT.

This clonotype has at least ten counts. V usage is TRBV24-1 and J usage is TRBJ2-2, with D uncertain. This CDR3 is 15 amino acids long. Germline V gene sequence: CDR1 KGHDR, CDR2 SFDVKD. Deletions cut 4 bases from V and 0 bases from J, with 8 bases between. In DNA, the CDR3 is TGTGCCACCAGTGACCTTGACACGAACACCGGGGAGCTGTTTTTT. The encoded protein is CATSDLDTNTGELFF.

J is TRBJ2-2 and V is TRBV24-1; no clear D. This CDR3 has 13 residues. With 5 bases removed from V and 4 bases from J, the gap between germline ends came to 7 bases. Germline-derived CDR1 and CDR2 are KGHDR and SFDVKD. The CDR3 DNA is TGTGCCACCAGTGCCGCGGTCACCGGGGAGCTGTTTTTT. It translates to CATSAAVTGELFF.

The chain couples TRBV7-9 to TRBJ2-5; possibly TRBD1 for D (5 bases). V lost 1 base to trimming and J lost 5 bases, with 14 bases between them. This CDR3 spans 15 amino acids. Germline V CDR1 and CDR2: SEHNR, FQNEAQ (reference sequence). This CDR3 is CASSLGAGHGETQYF. The CDR3 DNA sequence: TGTGCCAGCAGCTTAGGGGCAGGGCATGGGGAGACCCAGTACTTC.

The chain employs TRBV6-5 and TRBJ2-7; TRBD1 agrees at 8 bases. CDR1 is MNHEY and CDR2 is SVGAGI in the germline V gene. This CDR3 contains 14 residues. J gave up 2 bases and V 5 bases, and 5 bases lay outside the gene matches. The CDR3 bases are TGTGCCAGCAGTCTCACGACAGGGGCCTACGAGCAGTACTTC. Translation: CASSLTTGAYEQYF.

The table lists this clonotype with many counts. This rearrangement joins TRBV20-1 to TRBJ2-7, with TRBD1 matching over 8 bases. The CDR3 runs to 15 residues. Germline CDR1 reads DFQATT; CDR2 reads SNEGSKA (reference sequence). The ends lost 1 base at V and 6 bases at J; junction bases unmatched: 11. The CDR3 DNA follows: TGCAGTGCTAGAGCGGCAGGGGGCGGTATGGGCGAGCAGTACTTC. Amino acids: CSARAAGGGMGEQYF.